Reported below is one T cell receptor beta chain. Here immunoSEQ multiplex PCR was the method, and the copy in TCRdb shows in-frame clones only, minus some. The sample has about 140,000 clones, about 80% seen once; the top ten hold more than 7%. These data originate in a study of blood T cell repertoires in COVID-19. Study context: Spain, Italy and the United States supplied samples that represented acute and convalescent COVID-19.

Sequencing was performed on peripheral blood. The source of this sequence is a human donor in a cohort sampled during active COVID-19.

The CDR3 bases are TGTGCCAGCCTGCCCCCGGGACAGGGGGGGGATACGCAGTATTTT. The encoded protein is CASLPPGQGGDTQYF. The chain recombines TRBV28 with TRBJ2-3, with TRBD1 matching 11 bases. The V gene end was trimmed by 8 bases and the J gene end by 6 bases; junction bases not matched to a gene: 10. The CDR3 length is 15 residues. In germline, CDR1 is MDHEN, CDR2 SYDVKM.